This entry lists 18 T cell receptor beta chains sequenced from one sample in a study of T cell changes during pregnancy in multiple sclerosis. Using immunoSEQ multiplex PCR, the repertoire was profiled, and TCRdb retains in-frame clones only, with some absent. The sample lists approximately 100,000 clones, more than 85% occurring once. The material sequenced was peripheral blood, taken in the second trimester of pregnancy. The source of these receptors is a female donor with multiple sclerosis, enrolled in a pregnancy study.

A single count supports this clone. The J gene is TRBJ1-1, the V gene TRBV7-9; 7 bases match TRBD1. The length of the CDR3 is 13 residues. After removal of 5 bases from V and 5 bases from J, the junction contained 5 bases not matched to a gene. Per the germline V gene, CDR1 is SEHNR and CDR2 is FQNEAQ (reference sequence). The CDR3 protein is CASSTGQVTEAFF. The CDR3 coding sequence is TGTGCCAGCAGCACCGGACAGGTGACTGAAGCTTTCTTT.

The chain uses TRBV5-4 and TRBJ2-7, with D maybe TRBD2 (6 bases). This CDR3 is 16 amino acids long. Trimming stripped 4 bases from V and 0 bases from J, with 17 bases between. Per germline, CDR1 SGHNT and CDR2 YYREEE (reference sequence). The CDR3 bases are TGTGCCAGCAGCCCTGAAGCGGCGGGAAGCTCCTACGAGCAGTACTTC. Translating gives CASSPEAAGSSYEQYF.

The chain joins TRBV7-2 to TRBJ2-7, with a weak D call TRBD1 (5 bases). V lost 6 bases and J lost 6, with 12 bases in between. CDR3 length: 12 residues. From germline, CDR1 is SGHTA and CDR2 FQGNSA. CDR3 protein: CASSWGKGEQYF. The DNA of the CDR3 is TGTGCCAGCAGTTGGGGCAAGGGCGAGCAGTACTTC. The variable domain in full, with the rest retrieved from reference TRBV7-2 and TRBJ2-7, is GAGVSQSPSNKVTEKGKDVELRCDPISGHTALYWYRQSLGQGLEFLIYFQGNSAPDKSGLPSDRFSAERTGGSVSTLTIQRTQQEDSAVYLCASSWGKGEQYFGPGTRLTVT.

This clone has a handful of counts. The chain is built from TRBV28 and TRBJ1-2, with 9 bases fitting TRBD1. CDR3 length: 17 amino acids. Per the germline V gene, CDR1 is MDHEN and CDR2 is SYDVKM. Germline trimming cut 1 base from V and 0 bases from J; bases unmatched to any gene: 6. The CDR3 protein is CASSLSGTGTANYGYTF. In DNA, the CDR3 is TGTGCCAGCAGTTTATCCGGGACAGGGACTGCTAACTATGGCTACACCTTC.

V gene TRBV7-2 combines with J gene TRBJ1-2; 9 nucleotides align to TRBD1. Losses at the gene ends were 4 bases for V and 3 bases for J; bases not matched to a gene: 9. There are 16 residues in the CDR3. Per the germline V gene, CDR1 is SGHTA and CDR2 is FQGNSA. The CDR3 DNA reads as TGTGCCAGCAGCTATCTTCCCGGGACAGGGTACTATGGCTACACCTTC. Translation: CASSYLPGTGYYGYTF.

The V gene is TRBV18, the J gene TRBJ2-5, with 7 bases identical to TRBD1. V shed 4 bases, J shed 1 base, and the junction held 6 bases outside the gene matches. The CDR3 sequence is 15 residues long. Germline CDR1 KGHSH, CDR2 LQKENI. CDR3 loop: CASSLKQGPQETQYF. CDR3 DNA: TGTGCCAGCTCACTTAAACAGGGGCCCCAAGAGACCCAGTACTTC.

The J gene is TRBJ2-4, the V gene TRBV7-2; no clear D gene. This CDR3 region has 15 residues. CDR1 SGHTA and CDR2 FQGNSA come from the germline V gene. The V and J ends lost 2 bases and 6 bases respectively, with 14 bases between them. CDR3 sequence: CASSLPEFPRNIQYF. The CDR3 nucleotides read TGTGCCAGCAGCTTACCTGAGTTCCCTAGAAACATTCAGTACTTC.

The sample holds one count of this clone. CDR3 sequence reads: CATFLSGRETGELFF. The CDR3 DNA reads as TGCGCCACCTTCCTTAGCGGGAGAGAGACCGGGGAGCTGTTTTTT. The V call is TRBV5-1, the J call TRBJ2-2; 9 nucleotides agree with TRBD2. Germline values: CDR1 SGHRS, CDR2 YFSETQ. With 9 bases clipped from V and 5 bases from J, the junction kept 11 bases outside the gene matches. There are 15 residues in the CDR3. Together with reference TRBV5-1 and TRBJ2-2, the CDR3 gives the full variable domain: KAGVTQTPRYLIKTRGQQVTLSCSPISGHRSVSWYQQTPGQGLQFLFEYFSETQRNKGNFPGRFSGRQFSNSRSEMNVSTLELGDSALYLCATFLSGRETGELFFGEGSRLTVL.

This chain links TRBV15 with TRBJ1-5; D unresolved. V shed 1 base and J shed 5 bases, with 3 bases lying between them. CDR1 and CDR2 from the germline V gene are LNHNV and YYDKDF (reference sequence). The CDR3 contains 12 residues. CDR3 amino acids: CATSRADQPQHF. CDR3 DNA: TGTGCCACCAGCAGAGCCGATCAGCCCCAGCATTTT.

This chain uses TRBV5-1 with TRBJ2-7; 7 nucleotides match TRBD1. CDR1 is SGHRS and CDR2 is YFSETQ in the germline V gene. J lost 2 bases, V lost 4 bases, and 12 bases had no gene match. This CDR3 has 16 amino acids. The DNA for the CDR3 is TGCGCCAGCAGCCTGGGAGTGACCGGGACAGCCTACGAGCAGTACTTC. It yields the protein CASSLGVTGTAYEQYF. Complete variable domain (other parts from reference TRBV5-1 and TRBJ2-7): KAGVTQTPRYLIKTRGQQVTLSCSPISGHRSVSWYQQTPGQGLQFLFEYFSETQRNKGNFPGRFSGRQFSNSRSEMNVSTLELGDSALYLCASSLGVTGTAYEQYFGPGTRLTVT.

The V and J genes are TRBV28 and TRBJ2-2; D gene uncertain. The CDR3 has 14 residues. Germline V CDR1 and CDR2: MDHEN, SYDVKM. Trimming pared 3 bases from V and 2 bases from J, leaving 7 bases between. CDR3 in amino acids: CASSLRSNTGELFF. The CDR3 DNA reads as TGTGCCAGCAGTTTGAGGAGTAACACCGGGGAGCTGTTTTTT.

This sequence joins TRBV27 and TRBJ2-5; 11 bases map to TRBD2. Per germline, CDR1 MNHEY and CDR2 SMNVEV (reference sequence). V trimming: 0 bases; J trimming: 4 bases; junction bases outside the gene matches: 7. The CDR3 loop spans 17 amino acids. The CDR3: CASSLSVWLAGGETQYF. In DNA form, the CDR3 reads TGTGCCAGCAGTTTATCTGTTTGGCTAGCGGGAGGAGAGACCCAGTACTTC.

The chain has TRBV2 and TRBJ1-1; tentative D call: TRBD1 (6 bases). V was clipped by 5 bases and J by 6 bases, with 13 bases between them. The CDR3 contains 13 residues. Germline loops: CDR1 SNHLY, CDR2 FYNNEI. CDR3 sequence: CASSQTGVPEAFF. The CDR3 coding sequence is TGTGCCAGCAGTCAGACAGGCGTCCCTGAAGCTTTCTTT.

CDR3 sequence reads: CASSYSPSSYNEQFF. The CDR3 DNA sequence: TGTGCCAGCAGTTACTCCCCTAGCTCCTACAATGAGCAGTTCTTC. This rearrangement joins TRBV6-5 to TRBJ2-1; D unclear. Germline CDR1 is MNHEY and CDR2 is SVGAGI. The CDR3 sequence is 15 residues long. The ends were cut back, 0 bases at V and 0 bases at J, with 6 bases in the middle.

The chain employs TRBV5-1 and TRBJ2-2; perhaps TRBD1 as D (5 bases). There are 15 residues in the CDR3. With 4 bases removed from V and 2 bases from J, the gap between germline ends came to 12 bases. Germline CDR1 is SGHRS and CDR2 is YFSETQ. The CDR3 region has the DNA TGCGCCAGCAGCCCTGAAGGGGTAAACACCGGGGAGCTGTTTTTT. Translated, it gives CASSPEGVNTGELFF.

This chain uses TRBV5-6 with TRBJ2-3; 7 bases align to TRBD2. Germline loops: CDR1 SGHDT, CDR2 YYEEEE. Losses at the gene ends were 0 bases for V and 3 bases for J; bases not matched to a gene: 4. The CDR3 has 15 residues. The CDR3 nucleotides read TGTGCCAGCAGCTTGGTGGCGGGAGCTACAGATACGCAGTATTTT. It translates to CASSLVAGATDTQYF.

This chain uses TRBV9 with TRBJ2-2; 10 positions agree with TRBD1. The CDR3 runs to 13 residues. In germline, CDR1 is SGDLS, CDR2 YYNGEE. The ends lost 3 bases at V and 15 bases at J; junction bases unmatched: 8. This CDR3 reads CASSAGQGSVMFF. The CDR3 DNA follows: TGTGCCAGCAGCGCGGGACAGGGGAGTGTGATGTTTTTT.

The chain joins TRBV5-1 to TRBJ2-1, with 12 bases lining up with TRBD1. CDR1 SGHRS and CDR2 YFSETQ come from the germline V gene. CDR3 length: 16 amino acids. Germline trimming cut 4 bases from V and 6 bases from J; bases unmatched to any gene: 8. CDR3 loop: CASSPVGTGGSNEQFF. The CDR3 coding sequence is TGCGCCAGCAGCCCGGTTGGGACAGGGGGCTCCAATGAGCAGTTCTTC.